Below are 26 T cell receptor beta chains sequenced from a single sample in a study of T cells after yellow fever vaccination. TCRdb reprocessed the 5' RACE reads via MiXCR and lists one record per CDR3 protein. The table lists approximately 550,000 distinct CDR3 sequences, around 21% of them singletons, with over 11% in the top ten. The sample was PBMCs, taken 15 days after the yellow fever booster vaccination. The receptors were gathered from a man between 25 and 39 years old who received the YFV17D yellow fever vaccine.

The V and J genes are TRBV27 and TRBJ2-1; a weak D match, TRBD1 (5 bases). V lost 5 bases and J lost 6, with 14 bases in between. Germline loops: CDR1 MNHEY, CDR2 SMNVEV (reference sequence). This CDR3 comprises 14 residues. The CDR3 bases are TGTGCCAGCAGTCGACAGCCTACGGTCAATGAGCAGTTCTTC. It translates to CASSRQPTVNEQFF.

This clonotype occurred a few times. The chain couples TRBV2 to TRBJ2-1; perhaps D is TRBD1 or TRBD2 (5 bases each). Germline loops: CDR1 SNHLY, CDR2 FYNNEI. With 6 bases removed from V and 9 bases from J, the gap between germline ends came to 21 bases. There are 15 residues in the CDR3. CDR3 amino acids: CASRATRARGPEQFF. The DNA for the CDR3 is TGTGCCAGCAGGGCCACTAGGGCGAGGGGCCCTGAGCAGTTCTTC.

V is TRBV29-1 and J is TRBJ2-7; 11 positions match TRBD2. Germline CDR1 and CDR2: SQVTM and ANQGSEA. This CDR3 spans 16 amino acids. After removal of 6 bases from V and 4 bases from J, the junction contained 14 bases not matched to a gene. CDR3: CSVSWGGASGRYEQYF. For the CDR3, the DNA is TGCAGCGTGTCCTGGGGCGGTGCTAGCGGGAGGTACGAGCAGTACTTC.

This chain uses TRBV7-2 with TRBJ1-5; 7 nucleotides match TRBD1. The CDR3 has 15 amino acids. The ends lost 2 bases at V and 3 bases at J; junction bases unmatched: 4. CDR1 is SGHTA, CDR2 FQGNSA, per germline. The CDR3 reads CASSLRDSSNQPQHF. Here the CDR3 DNA reads TGTGCCAGCAGCTTAAGGGACAGTTCCAATCAGCCCCAGCATTTT. Full variable domain (rest looked up from reference TRBV7-2 and TRBJ1-5): GAGVSQSPSNKVTEKGKDVELRCDPISGHTALYWYRQSLGQGLEFLIYFQGNSAPDKSGLPSDRFSAERTGGSVSTLTIQRTQQEDSAVYLCASSLRDSSNQPQHFGDGTRLSIL.

This clonotype was detected ten times or more. The CDR3 DNA sequence: TGTGCCAGCAGCCGCATCGGTGGAGAAAGACAGCCCCAGCATTTT. As protein: CASSRIGGERQPQHF. This rearrangement joins TRBV5-5 to TRBJ1-5; no firm D call. Germline values: CDR1 SGHKS, CDR2 YYEKEE (reference sequence). Deletions cut 4 bases from V and 7 bases from J, with 18 bases between. The CDR3 spans 15 residues.

This clonotype showed up just a few times. The gene calls are TRBV12-3 or TRBV12-4 and TRBJ2-1; either TRBD1 or TRBD2 may supply D (7 bases each). V lost 7 bases, J lost 10 bases, and 17 bases lay in between. The CDR3 consists of 13 residues. The CDR3 reads CASTEGAGGEQFF. Here the CDR3 DNA reads TGTGCCAGCACCGAGGGGGCCGGGGGGGAGCAGTTCTTC.

This clonotype has a handful of counts. The rearrangement links TRBV29-1 to TRBJ2-2; no clear D gene. The length of the CDR3 is 13 residues. Germline V gene sequence: CDR1 SQVTM, CDR2 ANQGSEA. The V end lost 4 bases, the J end lost 7 bases, and 13 bases lay between the germline ends. CDR3 sequence (DNA): TGCAGCGTTGTGGGCTCCTGGGGCGGGGAGCTGTTTTTT. It is translated as CSVVGSWGGELFF.

The chain uses TRBV6-2 or TRBV6-3 and TRBJ2-5, with TRBD1 identical over 7 bases. This CDR3 region has 17 residues. Germline trimming cut 2 bases from V and 1 base from J; bases unmatched to any gene: 10. Germline V CDR1 and CDR2: MNHEY, SVGEGT. CDR3 sequence: CASSYNDREHRQETQYF. CDR3 nucleotides: TGTGCCAGCAGTTACAATGACAGGGAGCACCGCCAAGAGACCCAGTACTTC.

The chain is built from TRBV4-3 and TRBJ2-1; 12 bases line up with TRBD2. With V trimmed by 0 bases and J by 6 bases, 6 bases remained unmatched. Germline V gene sequence: CDR1 LGHNA, CDR2 YSLEER. CDR3 length: 17 residues. In DNA form, the CDR3 reads TGCGCCAGCAGCCAAGAACCTAGCGGGAGGGCGTTCAATGAGCAGTTCTTC. This encodes CASSQEPSGRAFNEQFF.

The chain couples TRBV7-9 to TRBJ2-1, with TRBD2 matching 9 bases. The CDR3 totals 13 residues. Germline loops: CDR1 SEHNR, CDR2 FQNEAQ (reference sequence). With V trimmed by 7 bases and J by 5 bases, 3 bases remained unmatched. CDR3 sequence reads: CASKASGNNEQFF. CDR3 nucleotide sequence: TGTGCCAGCAAGGCTAGCGGGAACAATGAGCAGTTCTTC.

CDR3 nucleotide sequence: TGTGCCAGCAGCTTAGGGACTAGCGGGAGTGGAGATACGCAGTATTTT. Translated, it gives CASSLGTSGSGDTQYF. The chain uses TRBV11-2 and TRBJ2-3; 13 bases line up with TRBD2. V shed 1 base, J shed 5 bases, and the junction held 3 bases outside the gene matches. CDR1 and CDR2 from the germline V gene are SGHAT and FQNNGV. The CDR3 contains 16 residues.

This chain uses TRBV12-3 or TRBV12-4 with TRBJ1-2; D gene unclear. This CDR3 is built from 12 residues. Trimming pared 2 bases from V and 8 bases from J, leaving 9 bases between. CDR3 sequence: CASSLRSGGYTF. The CDR3 bases are TGTGCCAGCAGTTTAAGGTCGGGAGGCTACACCTTC.

This clonotype was picked up a small number of times. The chain combines TRBV20-1 with TRBJ2-1, with a weak D call TRBD2 (6 bases). Trimming left V 5 bases short and J 5 bases short, with 13 bases between. There are 13 residues in the CDR3. CDR1 is DFQATT, CDR2 SNEGSKA, per germline (reference sequence). The DNA of the CDR3 is TGCAGTGCTTTTAGCGGTAGTCACAATGAGCAGTTCTTC. Residues: CSAFSGSHNEQFF.

This clonotype has only a few counts. The chain uses TRBV28 and TRBJ2-1, with D hard to call. The length of the CDR3 is 12 residues. V dropped 1 base and J dropped 7 bases, with 5 bases sitting between them. Germline CDR1 and CDR2: MDHEN and SYDVKM. In nucleotides, the CDR3 is TGTGCCAGCAGTTTATCTTGGAATGAGCAGTTCTTC. It encodes CASSLSWNEQFF.

The CDR3 here is CASSQDGQQADTQYF. In nucleotides, the CDR3 is TGCGCCAGCAGCCAAGATGGACAGCAAGCAGATACGCAGTATTTT. The chain employs TRBV4-3 and TRBJ2-3, with TRBD1 as a possible D gene (6 bases). V lost 0 bases and J lost 4, with 11 bases in between. Germline V lookup: CDR1 LGHNA, CDR2 YSLEER. The length of the CDR3 is 15 residues.

The gene calls are TRBV21-1 and TRBJ2-1. TRBV21-1 constitutes a pseudogene. This CDR3 contains 13 residues. In nucleotides, the CDR3 is TGTGCCAGCAGCAAATTAGGTAGCAGTGAGCAGTTCTTC. This encodes CASSKLGSSEQFF.

The chain has TRBV18 and TRBJ2-3; D remains unclear. Trimming stripped 2 bases from V and 2 bases from J, with 11 bases between. Germline V gene lookup returns CDR1 KGHSH and CDR2 LQKENI. CDR3 length: 15 amino acids. The CDR3 DNA follows: TGTGCCAGCTCACCAGCTGGGCGGTTCACAGATACGCAGTATTTT. The encoded protein is CASSPAGRFTDTQYF.

This clonotype was seen a handful of times. V is TRBV7-2 and J is TRBJ2-1; 8 bases are a match to TRBD2. Germline V gives CDR1 SGHTA, CDR2 FQGNSA. The ends lost 5 bases at V and 0 bases at J; junction bases unmatched: 6. The CDR3 is made up of 16 amino acids. The CDR3 DNA reads TGTGCCAGCAGCAAACTAGCGGACAGCTCCTACAATGAGCAGTTCTTC. Translated: CASSKLADSSYNEQFF. Variable domain in full (rest from reference TRBV7-2 and TRBJ2-1): GAGVSQSPSNKVTEKGKDVELRCDPISGHTALYWYRQSLGQGLEFLIYFQGNSAPDKSGLPSDRFSAERTGGSVSTLTIQRTQQEDSAVYLCASSKLADSSYNEQFFGPGTRLTVL.

The chain recombines TRBV19 with TRBJ2-1; 11 nucleotides align to TRBD2. J lost 9 bases, V lost 7 bases, and 8 bases had no gene match. Germline V gene data show CDR1 as LNHDA and CDR2 as SQIVND (reference sequence). There are 14 residues in the CDR3. The CDR3 DNA follows: TGTGCCAGTAACAATATAGCGGGAGGGTTTGAGCAGTTCTTC. This codes for CASNNIAGGFEQFF.

The chain couples TRBV7-2 to TRBJ2-5; no reliable D call. The CDR3 has 12 residues. V was shortened by 5 bases and J by 10 bases, with 14 bases between the two germline ends. Germline V CDR1 and CDR2: SGHTA, FQGNSA. The CDR3 DNA follows: TGTGCCAGCAGCCCTAGTGGGCAGGTCCAGTACTTC. Encoded protein: CASSPSGQVQYF.

This clonotype turned up a few times. The V gene is TRBV6-1, the J gene TRBJ2-3, with no clear D. CDR1 and CDR2 from the germline V gene are MNHNS and SASEGT. Between the trimmed V and J ends, which lost 7 bases and 2 bases, there was a span of 7 bases. This CDR3 spans 12 amino acids. CDR3 DNA sequence: TGTGCCAGCACTAGGTTCACAGATACGCAGTATTTT. Translating it yields CASTRFTDTQYF.

This clonotype was picked up one time. This may come from a read error, since a much larger clone is one base off. The chain couples TRBV7-2 to TRBJ2-5; 10 bases match TRBD2. The CDR3 loop spans 15 amino acids. J gave up 5 bases and V 5 bases, and 8 bases lay outside the gene matches. Germline CDR1 and CDR2: SGHTA and FQGNSA. The CDR3 coding sequence is TGTACCAGCAGCAATCTAGCGGGAGTTGGGGAGACCCAGTACTTC. Amino acid sequence: CTSSNLAGVGETQYF.

The chain recombines TRBV20-1 with TRBJ2-1; the match to TRBD2 covers 8 bases. V lost 5 bases, J lost 10 bases, and 13 bases stayed unmatched. The CDR3 has 14 amino acids. Per germline, CDR1 DFQATT and CDR2 SNEGSKA (reference sequence). The CDR3 loop reads CSARQRETAGEQFF. DNA for the CDR3: TGCAGTGCTCGACAGCGGGAGACAGCTGGGGAGCAGTTCTTC.

This clonotype was detected only once. This chain connects TRBV15 to TRBJ2-3; 7 bases are shared with TRBD1. Trimming removed 0 bases from V and 2 bases from J; junction bases left unmatched: 5. CDR1 and CDR2 (germline): LNHNV, YYDKDF (reference sequence). This CDR3 has 16 residues. The CDR3 coding sequence is TGTGCCACCAGCAGAGATTTGGGGACAGCCACAGATACGCAGTATTTT. Translated: CATSRDLGTATDTQYF.

This clonotype came up a few times. The chain joins TRBV20-1 to TRBJ1-1; D is ambiguous. CDR3 length: 15 residues. Germline lookup yields CDR1 DFQATT and CDR2 SNEGSKA (reference sequence). Trimming removed 5 bases from V and 2 bases from J, with 18 bases in between. This CDR3 reads CSAAPQKIVNTEAFF. CDR3 DNA: TGCAGTGCTGCTCCCCAGAAGATCGTAAACACTGAAGCTTTCTTT.

V is TRBV5-1 and J is TRBJ2-1; 8 nucleotides align to TRBD2. The junction had 2 bases not matched to a gene; V was cut back by 0 bases and J by 3 bases. Germline loops: CDR1 SGHRS, CDR2 YFSETQ. The CDR3 sequence is 15 residues long. DNA of the CDR3: TGCGCCAGCAGCTTGGACGCGGGAGGCTACAATGAGCAGTTCTTC. Translation gives CASSLDAGGYNEQFF.